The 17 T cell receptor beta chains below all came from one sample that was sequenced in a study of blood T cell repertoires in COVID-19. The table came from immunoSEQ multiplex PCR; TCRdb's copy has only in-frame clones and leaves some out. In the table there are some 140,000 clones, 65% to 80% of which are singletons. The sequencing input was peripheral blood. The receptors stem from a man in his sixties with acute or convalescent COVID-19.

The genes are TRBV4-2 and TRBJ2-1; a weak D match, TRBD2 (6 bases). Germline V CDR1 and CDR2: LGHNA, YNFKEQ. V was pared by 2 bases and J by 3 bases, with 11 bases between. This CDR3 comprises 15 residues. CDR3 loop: CASSQQGGSYNEQFF. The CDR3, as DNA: TGTGCCAGCAGCCAACAGGGAGGTAGCTACAATGAGCAGTTCTTC.

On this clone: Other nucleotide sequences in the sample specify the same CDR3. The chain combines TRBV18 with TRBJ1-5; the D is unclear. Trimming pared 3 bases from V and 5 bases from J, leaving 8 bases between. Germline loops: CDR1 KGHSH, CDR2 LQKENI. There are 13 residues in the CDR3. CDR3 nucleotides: TGTGCCAGCTCACCGGCCGGAGATCAGCCCCAGCATTTT. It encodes CASSPAGDQPQHF.

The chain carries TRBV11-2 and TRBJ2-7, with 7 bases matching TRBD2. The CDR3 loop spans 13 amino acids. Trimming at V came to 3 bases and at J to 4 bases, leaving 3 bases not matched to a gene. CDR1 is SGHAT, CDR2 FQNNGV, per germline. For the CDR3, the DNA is TGTGCCAGCAGCTTCCCGGGAGGTTACGAGCAGTACTTC. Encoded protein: CASSFPGGYEQYF.

In nucleotides, the CDR3 is TGCGCCAGCAGCCCTACTAGCGGGAGCGCCTCCTACGAGCAGTACTTC. Translation: CASSPTSGSASYEQYF. This sequence joins TRBV5-1 and TRBJ2-7; 11 positions match TRBD2. The CDR3 runs to 16 residues. Germline assignment: CDR1 SGHRS and CDR2 YFSETQ. V lost 4 bases, J lost 0 bases, and 6 bases stayed unmatched.

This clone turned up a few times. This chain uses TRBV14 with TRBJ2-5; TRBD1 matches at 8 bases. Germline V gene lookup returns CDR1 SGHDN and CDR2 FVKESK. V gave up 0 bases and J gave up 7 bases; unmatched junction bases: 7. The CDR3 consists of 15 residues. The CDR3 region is CASSQDAGGMGTQYF. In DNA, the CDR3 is TGTGCCAGCAGCCAAGATGCAGGGGGCATGGGGACCCAGTACTTC.

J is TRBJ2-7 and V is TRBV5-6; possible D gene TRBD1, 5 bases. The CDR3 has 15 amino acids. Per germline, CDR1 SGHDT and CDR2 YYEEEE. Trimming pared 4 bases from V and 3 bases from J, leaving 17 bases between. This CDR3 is CASSQEVGRGYEQYF. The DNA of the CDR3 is TGTGCCAGCAGCCAAGAGGTGGGTAGGGGCTACGAGCAGTACTTC.

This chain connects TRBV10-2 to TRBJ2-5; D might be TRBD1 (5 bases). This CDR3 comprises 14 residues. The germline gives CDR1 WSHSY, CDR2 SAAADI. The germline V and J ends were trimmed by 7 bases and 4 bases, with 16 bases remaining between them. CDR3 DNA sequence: TGCGCCAGCAACTGGAGAGCTCAGGGAGAGACCCAGTACTTC. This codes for CASNWRAQGETQYF.

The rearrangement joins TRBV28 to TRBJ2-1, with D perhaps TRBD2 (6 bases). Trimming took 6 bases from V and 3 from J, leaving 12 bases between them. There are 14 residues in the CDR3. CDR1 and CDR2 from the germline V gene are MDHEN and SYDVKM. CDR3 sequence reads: CASSPGTFYNEQFF. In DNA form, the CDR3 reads TGTGCCAGCAGCCCCGGGACTTTCTACAATGAGCAGTTCTTC.

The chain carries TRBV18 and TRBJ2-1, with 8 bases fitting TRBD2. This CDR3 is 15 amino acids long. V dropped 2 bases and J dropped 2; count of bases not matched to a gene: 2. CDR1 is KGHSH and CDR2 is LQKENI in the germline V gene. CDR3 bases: TGTGCCAGCTCACCAATAGCGGGAACCTACAATGAGCAGTTCTTC. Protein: CASSPIAGTYNEQFF.

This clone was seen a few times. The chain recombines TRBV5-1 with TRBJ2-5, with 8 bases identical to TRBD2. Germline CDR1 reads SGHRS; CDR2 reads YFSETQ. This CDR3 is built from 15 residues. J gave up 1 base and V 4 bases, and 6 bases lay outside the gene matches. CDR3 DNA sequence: TGCGCCAGCAGCCCCCTAGCGGGCCGCCAAGAGACCCAGTACTTC. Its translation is CASSPLAGRQETQYF.

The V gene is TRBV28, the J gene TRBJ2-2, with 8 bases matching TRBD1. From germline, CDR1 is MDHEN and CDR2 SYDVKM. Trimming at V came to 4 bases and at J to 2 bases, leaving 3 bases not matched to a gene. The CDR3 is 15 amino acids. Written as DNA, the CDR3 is TGTGCCAGCAGTTGGACAGGGATCAACACCGGGGAGCTGTTTTTT. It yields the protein CASSWTGINTGELFF.

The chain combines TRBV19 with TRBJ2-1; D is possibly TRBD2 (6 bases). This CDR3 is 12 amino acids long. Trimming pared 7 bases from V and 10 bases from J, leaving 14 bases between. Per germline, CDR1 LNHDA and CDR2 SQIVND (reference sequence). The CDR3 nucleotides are TGTGCCAGTACCGCTGGTGGGGGGGAGCAGTTCTTC. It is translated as CASTAGGGEQFF. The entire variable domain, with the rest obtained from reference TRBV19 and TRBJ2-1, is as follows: DGGITQSPKYLFRKEGQNVTLSCEQNLNHDAMYWYRQDPGQGLRLIYYSQIVNDFQKGDIAEGYSVSREKKESFPLTVTSAQKNPTAFYLCASTAGGGEQFFGPGTRLTVL.

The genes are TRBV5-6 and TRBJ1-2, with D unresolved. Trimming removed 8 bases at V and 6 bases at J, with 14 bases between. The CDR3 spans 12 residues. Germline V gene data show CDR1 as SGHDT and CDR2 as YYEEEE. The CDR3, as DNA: TGTGCCAGTTTGCGGCGCGACCATGGCTACACCTTC. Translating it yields CASLRRDHGYTF.

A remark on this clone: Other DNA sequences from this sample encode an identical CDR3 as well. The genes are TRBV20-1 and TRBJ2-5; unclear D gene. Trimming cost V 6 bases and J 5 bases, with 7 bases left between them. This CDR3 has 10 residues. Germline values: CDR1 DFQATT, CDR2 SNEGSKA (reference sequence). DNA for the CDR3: TGCAGTGCACGTCGGGAGACCCAGTACTTC. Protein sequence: CSARRETQYF.

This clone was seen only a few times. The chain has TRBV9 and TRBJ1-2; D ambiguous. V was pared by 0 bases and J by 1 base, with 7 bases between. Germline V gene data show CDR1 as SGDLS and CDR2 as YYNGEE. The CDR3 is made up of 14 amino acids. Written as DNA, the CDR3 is TGTGCCAGCAGCGTAGACACAGATAACTATGGCTACACCTTC. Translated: CASSVDTDNYGYTF.

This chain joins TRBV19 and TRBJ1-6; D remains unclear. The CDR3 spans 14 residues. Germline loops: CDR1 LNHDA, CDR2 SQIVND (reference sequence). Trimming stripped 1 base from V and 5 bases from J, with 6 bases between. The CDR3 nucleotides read TGTGCCAGTAGTATAGCCACAGATAATTCACCCCTCCACTTT. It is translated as CASSIATDNSPLHF.

For the CDR3, the DNA is TGTGCCACCAGCAGACTAAATGAGCAGTTCTTC. This gives the protein CATSRLNEQFF. The chain links TRBV15 to TRBJ2-1; D gene unclear. Trimming left V 2 bases short and J 7 bases short, with 3 bases between. The CDR3 spans 11 residues. Germline CDR1 LNHNV, CDR2 YYDKDF (reference sequence).